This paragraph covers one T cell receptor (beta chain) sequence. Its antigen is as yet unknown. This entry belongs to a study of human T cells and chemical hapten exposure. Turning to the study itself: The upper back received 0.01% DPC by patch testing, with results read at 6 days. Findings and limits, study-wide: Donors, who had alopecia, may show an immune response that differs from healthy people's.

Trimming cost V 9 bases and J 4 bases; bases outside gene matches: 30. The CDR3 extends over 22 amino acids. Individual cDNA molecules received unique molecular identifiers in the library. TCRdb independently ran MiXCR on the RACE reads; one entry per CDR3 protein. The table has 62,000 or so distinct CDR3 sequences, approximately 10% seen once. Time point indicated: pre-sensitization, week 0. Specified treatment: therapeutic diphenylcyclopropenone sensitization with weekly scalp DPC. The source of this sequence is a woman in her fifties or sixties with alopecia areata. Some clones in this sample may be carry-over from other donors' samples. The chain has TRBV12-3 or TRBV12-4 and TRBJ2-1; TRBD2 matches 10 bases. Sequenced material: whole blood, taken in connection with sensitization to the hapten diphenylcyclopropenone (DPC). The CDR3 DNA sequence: TGTGCCAGTTTAAACAGGGCCCCGGTTTCAGCGGGGGGGCCCGTCAGTTACAATGAGCAGTTCTTC. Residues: CASLNRAPVSAGGPVSYNEQFF.